Described below is a single TCR beta chain sequence and its context. Original data processing: Amplification of reference gene primers was used by the study to estimate nucleated cell counts. The table came from immunoSEQ multiplex PCR; TCRdb's copy has only in-frame clones and leaves some out. That table supplies the V and J calls and clone size; D and trimming were determined from the DNA. The sample carries around 320,000 clones, 70% to 90% recorded once. This sample was taken from a study of blood T cell repertoires in COVID-19. The sequence derives from a woman in her twenties or thirties who had recovered from COVID-19. Sequencing input: peripheral blood.

The CDR3 coding sequence is TGCGCCAGCAGCTTCCTGACAGGGACTGGGGCCAACGTCCTGACTTTC. Translated: CASSFLTGTGANVLTF. The gene calls are TRBV5-1 and TRBJ2-6; 7 positions agree with TRBD1. Germline lookup yields CDR1 SGHRS and CDR2 YFSETQ. V shed 2 bases and J 2 bases; nucleotides not matched to a gene: 4. The CDR3 is 16 residues long.